This T cell receptor beta chain was observed in a study of vaccination and CD4 T cells after COVID-19. Noted treatment: approximately 9-day PBMC culture with coronavirus spike peptide pools or control peptides (ViraFEST assay). US Alpha, Beta and Delta variants postdated the positive PCR dates, which ran from March to December 2020. In regard to this clonotype: What it binds is not known.

Oncomine TCR Beta short-read sequencing was applied to DNA from cultured CD4+ T cells. One entry per CDR3 protein, called by TCRdb with MiXCR from the PCR reads. The table has some 14,000 distinct CDR3 sequences, approximately 53% seen once; the top ten hold over 9%. V lost 2 bases to trimming and J lost 6 bases, with 14 bases between them. The CDR3 runs 14 residues. Germline V lookup: CDR1 MNHEY, CDR2 SVGAGI. The sample was CD4+ T cells from blood, cultured in vitro, taken before SARS-CoV-2 vaccination. The chain joins TRBV6-5 to TRBJ2-7; the D is unclear. This clonotype was sampled from a human donor who had recovered from COVID-19. The CDR3 region is CASSYSHEGFEQYF. The CDR3 DNA is TGTGCCAGCAGTTACAGCCACGAAGGGTTCGAGCAGTACTTC.